These T cell receptor beta chains were read from a single sample in a study of T-cell memory formation after mild COVID-19. A single record per CDR3 protein comes from TCRdb applying MiXCR to the 5' RACE reads. The data hold under 300,000 distinct CDR3 sequences, with 16% observed a single time. The source material was PBMCs or a T cell subset sorted from them (not recorded which). All receptors derive from a man aged 18 to 30 who had mild COVID-19 (a few samples of this study predate the infection). Cell type and time point are not known. The CDR3 runs from the conserved cysteine through the conserved F or W. A D gene is named only where the DNA matches it firmly. Expanded clones get a size class; other rows say once, few or many, or leave the size out.

cdr3_nt cdr3_aa j_call v_call clone_size d_call
TGTGCCAGCAGCTTCGGGACACTCCCGTATGGCTACACCTTC CASSFGTLPYGYTF TRBJ1-2 TRBV5-5 few .
TGTGCCAGCAGTTTACGCCCAGCGGGGGGTGTCAATGAGCAGTTCTTC CASSLRPAGGVNEQFF TRBJ2-1 TRBV12-3/TRBV12-4 few TRBD2
TGTGCCAGCAGCACCGGGACAAACTACGAGCAGTACTTC CASSTGTNYEQYF TRBJ2-7 TRBV12-3/TRBV12-4 few .
TGTGCCAGCAGCTTAGCGTCGGATTCACCCCTCCACTTT CASSLASDSPLHF TRBJ1-6 TRBV11-2 . .
TGCGCCAGCAGCCCTAGCGGGGGGGCCGAGGAGACCCAGTACTTC CASSPSGGAEETQYF TRBJ2-5 TRBV5-1 . TRBD2
TGTGCCAGCAGCGTAGGCGACAGATACACAGATACGCAGTATTTT CASSVGDRYTDTQYF TRBJ2-3 TRBV9 . .
TGCAGTGCTGGGAAAAATCAGCCCCAGCATTTT CSAGKNQPQHF TRBJ1-5 TRBV20-1 . .
TGTGCCAGCAGCACAACACTAGTGGGGGACACAGATACGCAGTATTTT CASSTTLVGDTDTQYF TRBJ2-3 TRBV7-8 . .
TGTGCCAGCAGCTCCTTAGCGGGGACCAGCTCCTACAATGAGCAGTTCTTC CASSSLAGTSSYNEQFF TRBJ2-1 TRBV6-5 few TRBD2
TGTGCCAGCAGCCGGCCCCATAATTCACCCCTCCACTTT CASSRPHNSPLHF TRBJ1-6 TRBV7-2 . .
TGCGCCAGCACATCATCTAGCGGGGGCTTTAATGAGCAGTTCTTC CASTSSSGGFNEQFF TRBJ2-1 TRBV5-1 many TRBD2
TGCAGTGCCAGGTTTGGCCCCGAAGTCTATGGCTACACCTTC CSARFGPEVYGYTF TRBJ1-2 TRBV20-1 few .
TGCAGTGCTACCCGACGGCCCCAAGAGACCCAGTACTTC CSATRRPQETQYF TRBJ2-5 TRBV20-1 many .
TGCAGTGCCAAAGAGACCGGGACGGGACTTCACGAGCAGTACTTC CSAKETGTGLHEQYF TRBJ2-7 TRBV20-1 few .
TGTGCCAGCAGTGAAACGGGGCCCACAGATACGCAGTATTTT CASSETGPTDTQYF TRBJ2-3 TRBV2 few .
TGTGCCTGGGCAGGGGGCGCGAATCAGCCCCAGCATTTT CAWAGGANQPQHF TRBJ1-5 TRBV30 . TRBD1
TGTGCCAGCAGCTTAGAGGGGTTCACTGAAGCTTTCTTT CASSLEGFTEAFF TRBJ1-1 TRBV11-2 . .
TGCAGCGTTGCTGGGAACAATCAGCCCCAGCATTTT CSVAGNNQPQHF TRBJ1-5 TRBV29-1 few .
TGCGCCAGCAGCTCTTCCGGGACAGTGAACACCGGGGAGCTGTTTTTT CASSSSGTVNTGELFF TRBJ2-2 TRBV5-1 few TRBD1
TGCGCCAGCAGCCTTCAGGGTAGTGGTGAAAAACTGTTTTTT CASSLQGSGEKLFF TRBJ1-4 TRBV5-1 . .
TGTGCCAGCAGTGCGATAGGGGGCGCATATGGCGGGGAGCTGTTTTTT CASSAIGGAYGGELFF TRBJ2-2 TRBV2 . TRBD1
TGCAGCGTTGGACAGGTCAGAGGAGAGACCCAGTACTTC CSVGQVRGETQYF TRBJ2-5 TRBV29-1 . .
TGTGCCATCATGGGGGGCATGGACTATGGCTACACCTTC CAIMGGMDYGYTF TRBJ1-2 TRBV10-3 . .
TGTGCCAGCAGCCCGGCGGGGGTCCCCTACAATGAGCAGTTCTTC CASSPAGVPYNEQFF TRBJ2-1 TRBV7-9 . TRBD2
TGTGCCACCAGCTCCCAGGGGGTCGGGGACTCCTTATACAATGAGCAGTTCTTC CATSSQGVGDSLYNEQFF TRBJ2-1 TRBV15 . .
TGCAGTGCCCCGGGACAAGTCTATGGCTACACCTTC CSAPGQVYGYTF TRBJ1-2 TRBV20-1 . .
TGTGCCAGCAATTGGCATAGCAACAATGAGCAGTTCTTC CASNWHSNNEQFF TRBJ2-1 TRBV12-3/TRBV12-4 . .
TGTGCCAGCAGGACTAGCGGGGGGCGGGAGACCCAGTACTTC CASRTSGGRETQYF TRBJ2-5 TRBV7-2 many TRBD2
TGCAGTGCTCCCGGACAGGCTAACTATGGCTACACCTTC CSAPGQANYGYTF TRBJ1-2 TRBV20-1 . TRBD1
TGTGCCAGCAGATACTACAGGGGCGATTTAGCTGAAGCTTTCTTT CASRYYRGDLAEAFF TRBJ1-1 TRBV12-3/TRBV12-4 . TRBD1
TGTGCCAGCAGCTTAGCTCTTATCTCCTACGAGCAGTACTTC CASSLALISYEQYF TRBJ2-7 TRBV7-2 many .
TGCGCCAGCAGCCTGGGACCGCAGAACACTGAAGCTTTCTTT CASSLGPQNTEAFF TRBJ1-1 TRBV4-3 few .
TGTGCCTGGGGGGAACAGGGACAGGGTGAAGCTTTCTTT CAWGEQGQGEAFF TRBJ1-1 TRBV30 . TRBD1
TGCAGCGTTGAAAGGGGGCGTTTGAACTATGGCTACACCTTC CSVERGRLNYGYTF TRBJ1-2 TRBV29-1 few TRBD1
TGTGCCAGCAGCCGGGGCGGGACAGGGGTGGACAATGAGCAGTTCTTC CASSRGGTGVDNEQFF TRBJ2-1 TRBV7-3 . TRBD1
TGTGCCAGCAGCCCCCACCTGGGCCGGCCAGAGACCCAGTACTTC CASSPHLGRPETQYF TRBJ2-5 TRBV7-6 few .
TGTGCCAGCAGTTTAGCGCGAGGGGTTGACATTCAGTACTTC CASSLARGVDIQYF TRBJ2-4 TRBV12-3/TRBV12-4 once .
TGTGCCACCAGTGCCCCACCGGGACAGGGGAAACCAGATACGCAGTATTTT CATSAPPGQGKPDTQYF TRBJ2-3 TRBV24-1 . TRBD1
TGTGCCAGCAGTTACGATTCGGGCCCAGATACGCAGTATTTT CASSYDSGPDTQYF TRBJ2-3 TRBV6-5 . .
TGTGCCAGCAGCCCGCTGACAGGGTCAGCCTACGAGCAGTACTTC CASSPLTGSAYEQYF TRBJ2-7 TRBV11-2 . TRBD1
TGCAGTGCTTCCGGTACCCCGGGACAGGGAGGCACTGAAGCTTTCTTT CSASGTPGQGGTEAFF TRBJ1-1 TRBV20-1 . TRBD1
TGCGCCAGCGGACAGGGGGCCGGAAACACCATATATTTT CASGQGAGNTIYF TRBJ1-3 TRBV5-1 . TRBD1
TGTGCCAGCAGGTCGACAGGGGGAACTGAAGCTTTCTTT CASRSTGGTEAFF TRBJ1-1 TRBV6-2/TRBV6-3 many TRBD1
TGTGCCTGGAGTCTACAGGGGAGGAAATTATTC CAWSLQGRKLF TRBJ2-7 TRBV30 . .